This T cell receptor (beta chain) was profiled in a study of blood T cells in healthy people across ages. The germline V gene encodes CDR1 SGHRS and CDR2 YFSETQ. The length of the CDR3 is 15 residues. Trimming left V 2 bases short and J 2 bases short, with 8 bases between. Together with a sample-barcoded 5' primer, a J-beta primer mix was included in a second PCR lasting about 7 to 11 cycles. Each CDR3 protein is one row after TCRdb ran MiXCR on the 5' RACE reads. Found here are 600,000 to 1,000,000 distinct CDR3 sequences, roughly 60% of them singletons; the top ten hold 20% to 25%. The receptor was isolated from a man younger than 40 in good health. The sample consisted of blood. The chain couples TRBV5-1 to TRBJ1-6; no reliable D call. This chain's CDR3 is CASSLVTTYNSPLHF. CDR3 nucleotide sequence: TGCGCCAGCAGCTTAGTGACCACCTATAATTCACCCCTCCACTTT.